The rows below give T cell receptor beta chains drawn from one sample of a study of T cells in Graves' hyperthyroidism and ophthalmopathy. TCRdb redid the calling of the multiplex PCR reads with MiXCR, one entry per CDR3 protein. This table has around 290,000 distinct CDR3 sequences, about an eighth appearing once. Material: blood. The receptors come from a woman in her thirties or forties with Graves' hyperthyroidism. Both conserved end residues are part of each CDR3. Fields, in order: CDR3 protein, CDR3 DNA, J gene, clone size, V gene, D gene. The D gene is left open where the match is weak. Not all rows give a size; the values are once, few, many and, for expanded clones, a class.

CASSLQMNTEAFF TGTGCCAGCTCCTTACAAATGAACACTGAAGCTTTCTTT TRBJ1-1 medium-sized TRBV18 NA
CASRLRLNTEAFF TGTGCCAGCCGTCTGCGTCTGAACACTGAAGCTTTCTTT TRBJ1-1 many TRBV2 NA
CASSDGRTQETQYF TGTGCCAGCAGTGATGGAAGAACCCAAGAGACCCAGTACTTC TRBJ2-5 many TRBV2 NA
CASSKPGAYYGYTF TGTGCCAGCAGTAAACCTGGGGCTTACTATGGCTACACCTTC TRBJ1-2 few TRBV6-1 NA
CATLPPGGRGYTF TGTGCCACCCTCCCCCCCGGGGGACGGGGCTACACCTTC TRBJ1-2 few TRBV28 NA
CASSLEVVSPEAFF TGTGCCAGCAGCTTGGAGGTGGTGAGCCCTGAAGCTTTCTTT TRBJ1-1 many TRBV27 NA
CARASGDRHYEQYF TGTGCCCGAGCTTCGGGGGATCGACACTACGAGCAGTACTTC TRBJ2-7 many TRBV2 NA
CASSAGEAVNEQYF TGTGCCAGCAGTGCGGGAGAGGCGGTGAACGAGCAGTACTTC TRBJ2-7 many TRBV3-1 TRBD2
CASSFSGRAGADTQYF TGTGCCAGCAGCTTTAGCGGGAGGGCCGGAGCAGATACGCAGTATTTT TRBJ2-3 many TRBV11-3 TRBD2
CASRGEGGTEAFF TGTGCCAGCAGGGGGGAGGGCGGCACTGAAGCTTTCTTT TRBJ1-1 many TRBV2 NA
CSVTDRVDTEAFF TGCAGCGTGACAGACAGGGTAGACACTGAAGCTTTCTTT TRBJ1-1 many TRBV29-1 TRBD1
CASSFAAGTDTQYF TGTGCCAGCAGTTTTGCGGCGGGCACAGATACGCAGTATTTT TRBJ2-3 many TRBV28 NA
CASSRDRGLGQYF TGTGCCAGCAGTAGGGACAGGGGGCTCGGGCAGTACTTC TRBJ2-7 NA TRBV13 TRBD1
CASRTSGIKFF TGTGCCAGCAGGACTAGTGGAATTAAGTTCTTC TRBJ2-1 NA TRBV28 NA
CASSIGYTEAFF TGTGCCAGTAGTATCGGGTACACTGAAGCTTTCTTT TRBJ1-1 many TRBV19 NA
CASSEDRTNEKLFF TGTGCCAGCTCAGAGGACAGGACTAATGAAAAACTGTTTTTT TRBJ1-4 NA TRBV18 TRBD1
CASSLPRGTTQYF TGTGCCAGCAGTTTACCCCGCGGGACTACGCAGTATTTT TRBJ2-3 many TRBV28 NA
CATSDPADSLRGVGELFF TGTGCCACCAGTGATCCTGCGGACAGCCTCCGGGGGGTCGGGGAGCTGTTTTTT TRBJ2-2 NA TRBV24-1 NA
CASSLLVDNEQFF TGTGCCAGCAGTTTATTGGTGGACAATGAGCAGTTCTTC TRBJ2-1 many TRBV27 NA
CATQALGPSSTDTQYF TGTGCCACCCAGGCTCTCGGGCCATCCAGCACAGATACGCAGTATTTT TRBJ2-3 NA TRBV10-3 NA
CASSIDQGARGYTF TGTGCCAGTAGTATAGATCAGGGGGCAAGGGGCTACACCTTC TRBJ1-2 NA TRBV19 TRBD1
CACPPQIGNTGELFF TGTGCCTGCCCCCCACAGATTGGAAACACCGGGGAGCTGTTTTTT TRBJ2-2 few TRBV7-8 NA